The 22 T cell receptor beta chains given below trace back to one sample, sequenced in a study of OX40 agonist ivuxolimab in advanced cancers. TCRdb's table, derived via immunoSEQ multiplex PCR, lists solely in-frame clones and lacks some. The sample lists some 90,000 clones, about 94% seen once, with roughly 1.1% in the top ten. Source: CD4+ or CD8+ T cells sorted from blood, taken in a trial of the OX40 agonist ivuxolimab. The receptor source for this set is an adult with an advanced solid tumor such as melanoma, head and neck, liver or kidney cancer.

V usage is TRBV19 and J usage is TRBJ2-6, with 7 bases lining up with TRBD1. The CDR3 contains 20 residues. The germline CDR1 and CDR2 sequences are LNHDA and SQIVND (reference sequence). The J segment lost 1 base and the V segment lost 3 bases, leaving 15 bases of the junction unmatched. The CDR3 reads CASSIRPGQLLVSGANVLTF. CDR3 nucleotide sequence: TGTGCCAGTAGTATTAGACCGGGACAGCTTTTAGTGTCTGGGGCCAACGTCCTGACTTTC.

DNA of the CDR3: TGTGCCAGCAGCCAAGACAGGGTCGGCTACACCTTC. This gives the protein CASSQDRVGYTF. The chain uses TRBV14 and TRBJ1-2; D is possibly TRBD1 (5 bases). CDR3 size: 12 residues. Germline assignment: CDR1 SGHDN and CDR2 FVKESK. V dropped 0 bases and J dropped 8 bases, with 7 bases sitting between them. The full variable domain, its missing parts supplied by reference TRBV14 and TRBJ1-2, is EAGVTQFPSHSVIEKGQTVTLRCDPISGHDNLYWYRRVMGKEIKFLLHFVKESKQDESGMPNNRFLAERTGGTYSTLKVQPAELEDSGVYFCASSQDRVGYTFGSGTRLTVV.

The chain uses TRBV28 and TRBJ1-2; D not resolved. The CDR3 length is 13 residues. CDR1 and CDR2 (germline): MDHEN, SYDVKM. V dropped 4 bases and J dropped 5 bases, with 11 bases sitting between them. CDR3: CASSYPLIYGYTF. CDR3 coding DNA: TGTGCCAGCAGTTACCCCTTGATTTATGGCTACACCTTC.

V gene TRBV2 combines with J gene TRBJ1-1, with D hard to call. Trimming took off 6 bases at V and 5 bases at J, with 10 bases between the two ends. The CDR3 has 12 residues. Germline loops: CDR1 SNHLY, CDR2 FYNNEI. The DNA of the CDR3 is TGTGCCAGCAGATTCATTGGTACTGAAGCTTTCTTT. Translated, it gives CASRFIGTEAFF.

The rearrangement joins TRBV6-5 to TRBJ1-1, with unresolved D. The V end lost 0 bases, the J end lost 5 bases, and 13 bases lay between the germline ends. The CDR3 has 15 amino acids. CDR1 and CDR2 (germline): MNHEY, SVGAGI. CDR3: CASSYSWYSRTEAFF. The DNA of the CDR3 is TGTGCCAGCAGTTACTCGTGGTATTCGAGAACTGAAGCTTTCTTT.

The gene calls are TRBV6-1 and TRBJ2-7, with D tentatively TRBD2 (5 bases). The CDR3 loop spans 14 amino acids. In germline, CDR1 is MNHNS, CDR2 SASEGT. Trimming removed 3 bases at V and 0 bases at J, with 9 bases between. This CDR3 reads CASSERAPSYEQYF. The CDR3 coding sequence is TGTGCCAGCAGTGAGAGGGCCCCCTCCTACGAGCAGTACTTC.

This chain joins TRBV27 and TRBJ2-2, with a possible D match to TRBD2 (7 bases). Germline V lookup: CDR1 MNHEY, CDR2 SMNVEV (reference sequence). Trimming cost V 4 bases and J 0 bases, with 15 bases left between them. This CDR3 has 17 amino acids. The CDR3: CASSSPGGRANTGELFF. Here the CDR3 DNA reads TGTGCCAGCAGTTCCCCCGGGGGGCGGGCGAACACCGGGGAGCTGTTTTTT.

This rearrangement joins TRBV30 to TRBJ1-1; possibly TRBD1 for D (6 bases). The V gene lost 3 bases and the J gene lost 0 bases, with 20 bases spanning the gap. The CDR3 runs 17 residues. CDR1 and CDR2 from the germline V gene are GTSNPN and SVGIG (reference sequence). The CDR3 loop reads CAWRQRGGAWMNTEAFF. The DNA for the CDR3 is TGTGCCTGGAGACAGAGGGGGGGGGCCTGGATGAACACTGAAGCTTTCTTT. Full variable domain (remainder filled in from reference TRBV30 and TRBJ1-1): SQTIHQWPATLVQPVGSPLSLECTVEGTSNPNLYWYRQAAGRGLQLLFYSVGIGQISSEVPQNLSASRPQDRQFILSSKKLLLSDSGFYLCAWRQRGGAWMNTEAFFGQGTRLTVV.

V gene TRBV7-2 combines with J gene TRBJ2-2, with TRBD2 identical over 10 bases. V shed 5 bases and J 6 bases; nucleotides not matched to a gene: 9. The CDR3 is 16 residues long. CDR1 and CDR2 from the germline V gene are SGHTA and FQGNSA. In DNA, the CDR3 is TGTGCCAGCAGCCCTGGGCTAGCGGGAGTATCCGGGGAGCTGTTTTTT. Translated: CASSPGLAGVSGELFF.

V is TRBV2 and J is TRBJ2-5, with a possible D match to TRBD2 (5 bases). Trimming cost V 6 bases and J 2 bases, with 13 bases left between them. The CDR3 extends over 14 amino acids. CDR1 SNHLY and CDR2 FYNNEI come from the germline V gene. The CDR3 protein is CASRSTPGQETQYF. In DNA, the CDR3 is TGTGCCAGCAGATCCACCCCGGGACAAGAGACCCAGTACTTC.

The CDR3 sequence: CASRNLQGAGYTF. In nucleotides, the CDR3 is TGTGCCAGCAGAAACTTACAGGGGGCAGGCTACACCTTC. This chain uses TRBV27 with TRBJ1-2; TRBD1 aligns across 9 bases. This CDR3 is 13 amino acids long. CDR1 and CDR2 (germline): MNHEY, SMNVEV (reference sequence). V lost 6 bases to trimming and J lost 8 bases; unmatched junction nucleotides: 7.

The chain carries TRBV9 and TRBJ2-5, with D perhaps TRBD1 (5 bases). V dropped 1 base and J dropped 4 bases, with 14 bases sitting between them. The CDR3 is 15 amino acids. Germline loops: CDR1 SGDLS, CDR2 YYNGEE. The CDR3 loop is CASSVTGRGRETQYF. The CDR3 nucleotides read TGTGCCAGCAGCGTAACCGGTAGGGGAAGAGAGACCCAGTACTTC.

The chain carries TRBV4-3 and TRBJ2-2; no reliable D call. V dropped 0 bases and J dropped 5 bases, with 10 bases sitting between them. The V gene's germline CDR1 is LGHNA and CDR2 YSLEER. The CDR3 contains 15 residues. CDR3 in DNA: TGCGCCAGCAGCCAAGATTTCATGCGGACCGGGGAGCTGTTTTTT. Translated, it gives CASSQDFMRTGELFF.

V and J are TRBV9 and TRBJ1-1; no definite D call. The CDR3 totals 14 residues. The germline gives CDR1 SGDLS, CDR2 YYNGEE. Trimming removed 0 bases at V and 0 bases at J, with 6 bases between. CDR3 in DNA: TGTGCCAGCAGCGTAGACCAGCTGAACACTGAAGCTTTCTTT. This encodes CASSVDQLNTEAFF.

The rearrangement links TRBV29-1 to TRBJ2-5; D perhaps matches TRBD1 (6 bases). V was shortened by 7 bases and J by 0 bases, with 9 bases between the two germline ends. The CDR3 consists of 12 residues. Germline CDR1 SQVTM, CDR2 ANQGSEA. The CDR3 protein is CSARDNQETQYF. The CDR3, as DNA: TGCAGCGCCCGGGACAACCAAGAGACCCAGTACTTC.

This chain connects TRBV7-9 to TRBJ1-2; 9 bases match TRBD1. The CDR3 covers 15 residues. Looked up from germline, CDR1 is SEHNR and CDR2 is FQNEAQ (reference sequence). J was trimmed by 7 bases and V by 1 base; bases with no gene match: 7. The CDR3 here is CASSLEGQGSLGYTF. The CDR3 DNA sequence: TGTGCCAGCAGCTTAGAGGGACAGGGCTCTCTTGGCTACACCTTC.

This chain joins TRBV28 and TRBJ1-5, with D perhaps TRBD1 (5 bases). CDR3 length: 16 residues. Germline CDR1 reads MDHEN; CDR2 reads SYDVKM. Trimming left V 3 bases short and J 1 base short, with 13 bases between. The CDR3 DNA reads TGTGCCAGCAGTTTTGAGGGGACGGAAAGCAATCAGCCCCAGCATTTT. Translating it yields CASSFEGTESNQPQHF. The entire variable domain, with the rest obtained from reference TRBV28 and TRBJ1-5, is as follows: DVKVTQSSRYLVKRTGEKVFLECVQDMDHENMFWYRQDPGLGLRLIYFSYDVKMKEKGDIPEGYSVSREKKERFSLILESASTNQTSMYLCASSFEGTESNQPQHFGDGTRLSIL.

J is TRBJ2-7 and V is TRBV28; D may be TRBD1 (6 bases). The germline gives CDR1 MDHEN, CDR2 SYDVKM. The CDR3 contains 15 residues. The V gene lost 5 bases and the J gene lost 1 base, with 15 bases spanning the gap. This CDR3 reads CASSEQGASSYEQYF. CDR3 sequence (DNA): TGTGCCAGCAGTGAACAGGGCGCAAGTTCCTACGAGCAGTACTTC.

The chain is built from TRBV18 and TRBJ2-2; D is possibly TRBD1 (5 bases). V shed 4 bases and J shed 0 bases, with 6 bases lying between them. The CDR3 contains 14 residues. Per the germline V gene, CDR1 is KGHSH and CDR2 is LQKENI. CDR3 sequence: CASSRTTNTGELFF. In DNA form, the CDR3 reads TGTGCCAGCTCACGGACAACGAACACCGGGGAGCTGTTTTTT.

The chain carries TRBV4-1 and TRBJ2-1; TRBD2 agrees at 9 bases. The V segment lost 1 base and the J segment 7 bases; nucleotides outside the gene matches: 5. Germline CDR1 is MGHRA and CDR2 is YSYEKL. The CDR3 contains 15 residues. The DNA for the CDR3 is TGCGCCAGCAGCCAAGTCCTTAGCGGGAGTAATGAGCAGTTCTTC. Translation gives CASSQVLSGSNEQFF.

This chain connects TRBV19 to TRBJ1-1; 7 bases line up with TRBD1. CDR3 size: 14 residues. Germline V gene data show CDR1 as LNHDA and CDR2 as SQIVND (reference sequence). V was clipped by 1 base and J by 4 bases; unmatched bases: 3. CDR3 DNA sequence: TGTGCCAGTAGTATAGCTCCAGGGGGCACTGAAGCTTTCTTT. It specifies CASSIAPGGTEAFF.

The chain carries TRBV2 and TRBJ2-5; the D is unclear. The CDR3 has 12 residues. Germline V CDR1 and CDR2: SNHLY, FYNNEI. V lost 5 bases and J 4 bases, leaving 8 bases between the germline ends. For the CDR3, the DNA is TGTGCCAGCAGTCTTAAGCCAGAGACCCAGTACTTC. Its translation is CASSLKPETQYF.